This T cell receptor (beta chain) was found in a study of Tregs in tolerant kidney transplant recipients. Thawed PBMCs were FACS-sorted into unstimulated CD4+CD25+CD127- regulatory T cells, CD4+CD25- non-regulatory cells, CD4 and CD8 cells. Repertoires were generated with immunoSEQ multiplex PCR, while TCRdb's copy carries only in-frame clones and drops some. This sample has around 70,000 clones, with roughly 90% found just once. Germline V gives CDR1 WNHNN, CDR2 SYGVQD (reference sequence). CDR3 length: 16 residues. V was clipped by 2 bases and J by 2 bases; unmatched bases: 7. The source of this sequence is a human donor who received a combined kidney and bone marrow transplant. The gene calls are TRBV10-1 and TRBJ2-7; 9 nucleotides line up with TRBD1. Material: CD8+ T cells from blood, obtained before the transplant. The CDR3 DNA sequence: TGCGCCAGCAGTGAGAAAGGGGACAGGGCAACCTACGAGCAGTACTTC. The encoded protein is CASSEKGDRATYEQYF.